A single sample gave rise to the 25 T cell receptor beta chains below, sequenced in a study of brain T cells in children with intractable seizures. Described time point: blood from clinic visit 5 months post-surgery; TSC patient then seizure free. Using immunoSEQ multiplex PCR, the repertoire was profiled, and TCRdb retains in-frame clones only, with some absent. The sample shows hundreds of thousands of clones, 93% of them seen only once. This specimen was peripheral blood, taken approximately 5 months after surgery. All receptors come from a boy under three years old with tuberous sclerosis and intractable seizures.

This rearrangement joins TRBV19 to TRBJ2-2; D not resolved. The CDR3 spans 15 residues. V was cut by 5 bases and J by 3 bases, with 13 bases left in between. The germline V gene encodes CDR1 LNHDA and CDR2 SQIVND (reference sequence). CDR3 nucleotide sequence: TGTGCCAGTAGTCAGGACCTGGATGACACCGGGGAGCTGTTTTTT. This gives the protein CASSQDLDDTGELFF.

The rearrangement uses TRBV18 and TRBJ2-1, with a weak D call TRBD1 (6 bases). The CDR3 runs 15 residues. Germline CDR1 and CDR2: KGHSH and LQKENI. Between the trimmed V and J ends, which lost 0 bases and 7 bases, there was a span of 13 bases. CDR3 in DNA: TGTGCCAGCTCACCACCAGCCAGGGGTGGAAATGAGCAGTTCTTC. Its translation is CASSPPARGGNEQFF.

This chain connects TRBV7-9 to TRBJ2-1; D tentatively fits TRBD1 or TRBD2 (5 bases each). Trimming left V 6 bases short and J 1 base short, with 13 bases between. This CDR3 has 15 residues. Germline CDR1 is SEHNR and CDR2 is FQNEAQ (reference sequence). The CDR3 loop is CASSRDPKSYNEQFF. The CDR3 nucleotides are TGTGCCAGCAGTAGGGACCCCAAGTCCTACAATGAGCAGTTCTTC.

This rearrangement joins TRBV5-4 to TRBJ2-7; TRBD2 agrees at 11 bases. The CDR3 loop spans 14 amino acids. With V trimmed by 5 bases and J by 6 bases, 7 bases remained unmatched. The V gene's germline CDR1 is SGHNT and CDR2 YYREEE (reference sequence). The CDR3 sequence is CASRLAGGPFEQYF. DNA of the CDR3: TGTGCCAGCAGGTTAGCGGGAGGGCCATTCGAGCAGTACTTC.

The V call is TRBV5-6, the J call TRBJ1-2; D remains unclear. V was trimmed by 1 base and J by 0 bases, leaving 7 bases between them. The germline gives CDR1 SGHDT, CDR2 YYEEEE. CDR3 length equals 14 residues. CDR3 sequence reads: CASSLTSPNYGYTF. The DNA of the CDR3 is TGTGCCAGCAGCTTGACAAGTCCTAACTATGGCTACACCTTC. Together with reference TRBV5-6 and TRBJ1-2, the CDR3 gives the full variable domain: DAGVTQSPTHLIKTRGQQVTLRCSPKSGHDTVSWYQQALGQGPQFIFQYYEEEERQRGNFPDRFSGHQFPNYSSELNVNALLLGDSALYLCASSLTSPNYGYTFGSGTRLTVV.

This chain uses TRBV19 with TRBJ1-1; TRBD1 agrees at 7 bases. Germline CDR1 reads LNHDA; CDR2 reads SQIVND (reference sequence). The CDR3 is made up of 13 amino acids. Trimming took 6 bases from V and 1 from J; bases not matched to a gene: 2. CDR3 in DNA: TGTGCCAGTAGGAGACAGGGGAACACTGAAGCTTTCTTT. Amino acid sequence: CASRRQGNTEAFF.

Here the CDR3 reads CASSLGLAGPGGEETQYF. CDR3 sequence (DNA): TGCGCCAGCAGCTTGGGACTAGCGGGCCCAGGGGGTGAAGAGACCCAGTACTTC. This chain joins TRBV5-1 and TRBJ2-5; 10 bases are a match to TRBD2. Germline loops: CDR1 SGHRS, CDR2 YFSETQ. The V gene end was trimmed by 0 bases and the J gene end by 3 bases; junction bases not matched to a gene: 11. The CDR3 spans 18 residues.

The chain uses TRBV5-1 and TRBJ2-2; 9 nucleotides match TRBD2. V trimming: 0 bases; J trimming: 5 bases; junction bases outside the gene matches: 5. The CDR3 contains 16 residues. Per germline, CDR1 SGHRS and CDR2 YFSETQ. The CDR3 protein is CASSLGSGRRTGELFF. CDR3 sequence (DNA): TGCGCCAGCAGCTTGGGTAGCGGGAGACGAACCGGGGAGCTGTTTTTT.

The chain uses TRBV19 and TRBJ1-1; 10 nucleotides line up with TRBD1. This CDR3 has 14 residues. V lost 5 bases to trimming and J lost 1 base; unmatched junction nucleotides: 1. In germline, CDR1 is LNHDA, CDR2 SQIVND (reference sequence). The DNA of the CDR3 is TGTGCCAGTAGTGGGGACAGGGGGAACACTGAAGCTTTCTTT. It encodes CASSGDRGNTEAFF.

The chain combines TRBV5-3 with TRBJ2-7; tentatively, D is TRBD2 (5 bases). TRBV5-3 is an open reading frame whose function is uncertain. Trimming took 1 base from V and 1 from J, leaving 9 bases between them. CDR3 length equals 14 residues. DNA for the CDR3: TGTGCCAGAAGCTTGAAAACTAGTTCCTACGAGCAGTACTTC. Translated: CARSLKTSSYEQYF.

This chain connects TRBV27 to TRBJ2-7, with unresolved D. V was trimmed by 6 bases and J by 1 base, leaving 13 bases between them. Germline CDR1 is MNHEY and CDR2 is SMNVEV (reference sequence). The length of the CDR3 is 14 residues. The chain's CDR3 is CASRTQPPSYEQYF. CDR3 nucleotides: TGTGCCAGCAGGACCCAACCACCGTCCTACGAGCAGTACTTC.

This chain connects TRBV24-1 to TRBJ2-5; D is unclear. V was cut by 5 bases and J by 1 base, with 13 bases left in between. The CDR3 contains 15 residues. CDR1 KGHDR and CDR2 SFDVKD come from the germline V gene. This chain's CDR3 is CATSGDGPLQETQYF. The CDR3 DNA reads TGTGCCACCAGTGGAGACGGGCCGCTCCAAGAGACCCAGTACTTC.

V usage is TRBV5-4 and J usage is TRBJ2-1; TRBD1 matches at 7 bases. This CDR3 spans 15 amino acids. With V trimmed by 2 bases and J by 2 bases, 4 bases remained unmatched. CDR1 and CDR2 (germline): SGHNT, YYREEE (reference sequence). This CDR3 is CASSFRGGAYNEQFF. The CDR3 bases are TGTGCCAGCAGCTTTCGAGGGGGCGCCTACAATGAGCAGTTCTTC.

CDR3 residues: CASSQGFGANVLTF. In DNA, the CDR3 is TGTGCCAGCAGCCAAGGGTTCGGGGCCAACGTCCTGACTTTC. This chain connects TRBV14 to TRBJ2-6; D uncertain. The CDR3 runs 14 residues. The germline CDR1 and CDR2 sequences are SGHDN and FVKESK. V lost 1 base, J lost 4 bases, and 5 bases lay in between.

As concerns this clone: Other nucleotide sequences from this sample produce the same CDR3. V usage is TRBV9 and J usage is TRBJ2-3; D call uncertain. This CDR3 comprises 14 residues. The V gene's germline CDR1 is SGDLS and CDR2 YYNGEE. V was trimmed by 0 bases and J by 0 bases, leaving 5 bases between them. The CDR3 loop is CASSVVSSTDTQYF. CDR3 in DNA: TGTGCCAGCAGCGTAGTATCTAGCACAGATACGCAGTATTTT.

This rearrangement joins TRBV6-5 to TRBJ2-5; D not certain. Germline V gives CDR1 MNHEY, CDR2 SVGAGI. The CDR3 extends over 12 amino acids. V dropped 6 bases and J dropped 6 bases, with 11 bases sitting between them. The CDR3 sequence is CASSPGGKTQYF. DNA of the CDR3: TGTGCCAGCAGCCCCGGCGGAAAGACCCAGTACTTC.

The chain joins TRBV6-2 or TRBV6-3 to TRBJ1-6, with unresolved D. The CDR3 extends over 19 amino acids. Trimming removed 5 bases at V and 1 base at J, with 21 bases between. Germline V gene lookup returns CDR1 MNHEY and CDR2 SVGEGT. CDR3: CASSAYAFSVNSYNSPLHF. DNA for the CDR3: TGTGCCAGCAGTGCCTATGCCTTTAGTGTGAATTCCTATAATTCACCCCTCCACTTT.

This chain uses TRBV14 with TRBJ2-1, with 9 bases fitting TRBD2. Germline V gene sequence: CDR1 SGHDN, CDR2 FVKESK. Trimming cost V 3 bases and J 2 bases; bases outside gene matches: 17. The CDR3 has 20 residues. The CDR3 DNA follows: TGTGCCAGCAGCCACAAGACAATGACTCTAGCGGGGTTGGCCTACAATGAGCAGTTCTTC. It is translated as CASSHKTMTLAGLAYNEQFF.

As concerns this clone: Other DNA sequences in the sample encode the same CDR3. CDR3 region: CASSLGTEAFF. For the CDR3, the DNA is TGTGCCAGCAGCTTAGGCACTGAAGCTTTCTTT. V usage is TRBV7-9 and J usage is TRBJ1-1; D is unresolved. The V and J ends lost 1 base and 4 bases respectively, with 1 base between them. The length of the CDR3 is 11 residues. Germline V gives CDR1 SEHNR, CDR2 FQNEAQ (reference sequence).

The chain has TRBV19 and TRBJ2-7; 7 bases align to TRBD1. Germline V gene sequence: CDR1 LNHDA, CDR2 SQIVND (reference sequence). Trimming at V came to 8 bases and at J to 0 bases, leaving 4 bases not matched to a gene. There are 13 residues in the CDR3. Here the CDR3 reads CASRDSYSYEQYF. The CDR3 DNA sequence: TGTGCCAGTCGGGACAGTTACTCCTACGAGCAGTACTTC.

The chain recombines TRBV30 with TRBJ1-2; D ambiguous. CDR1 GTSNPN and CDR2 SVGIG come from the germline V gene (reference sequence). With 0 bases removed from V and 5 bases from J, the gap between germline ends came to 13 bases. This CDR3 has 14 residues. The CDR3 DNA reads TGTGCCTGGAGTGTACCATCTTTTTTGTATGGCTACACCTTC. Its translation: CAWSVPSFLYGYTF.

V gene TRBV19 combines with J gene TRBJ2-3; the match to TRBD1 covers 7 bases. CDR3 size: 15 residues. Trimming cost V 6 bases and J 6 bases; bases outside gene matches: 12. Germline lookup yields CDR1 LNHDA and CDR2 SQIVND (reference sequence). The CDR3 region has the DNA TGTGCCAGTAGGTGGGACAGCGCTCTAGGGGATACGCAGTATTTT. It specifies CASRWDSALGDTQYF.

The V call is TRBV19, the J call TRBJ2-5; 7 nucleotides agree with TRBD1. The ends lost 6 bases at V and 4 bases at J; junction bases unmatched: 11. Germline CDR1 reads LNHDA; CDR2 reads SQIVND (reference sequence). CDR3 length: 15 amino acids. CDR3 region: CASSRDSPIRETQYF. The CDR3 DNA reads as TGTGCCAGTAGCCGGGACAGCCCGATCCGAGAGACCCAGTACTTC.

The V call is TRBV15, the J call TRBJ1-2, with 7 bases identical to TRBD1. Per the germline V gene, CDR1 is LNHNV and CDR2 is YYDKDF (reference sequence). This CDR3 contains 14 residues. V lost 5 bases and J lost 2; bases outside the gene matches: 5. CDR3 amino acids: CATSPGQRNYGYTF. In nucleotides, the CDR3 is TGTGCCACCAGCCCGGGACAGCGGAACTATGGCTACACCTTC.

The CDR3 DNA reads as TGTGCCAGCAGCTCCAGGCGGGCAGGGCCGGCGTTTAGTAACACTGAAGCTTTCTTT. Encoded protein: CASSSRRAGPAFSNTEAFF. The chain recombines TRBV7-9 with TRBJ1-1; a possible D gene is TRBD1 (5 bases). The V end was cut by 4 bases, the J end by 2 bases, with 26 bases between. Germline assignment: CDR1 SEHNR and CDR2 FQNEAQ (reference sequence). The CDR3 runs to 19 residues.